A selection of T cell receptor beta chains follows, all from one sample in a study of technical replicates of blood from several donors. TCRdb's copy holds only in-frame clones and misses some; the assay was immunoSEQ multiplex PCR. Here the sample spans 54,000 or so clones, 94% being singletons. Sequenced input: T cells isolated from PBMCs. Every receptor here comes from a human donor in good health. CDR3s include the opening cysteine and the closing phenylalanine or tryptophan. Each record gives: V gene, CDR3 protein.

TRBV5-1 CASTHNGQVQETQYF
TRBV5-1 CASSPGQGGEKLFF
TRBV28 CASSGGGALSREKLFF
TRBV5-4 CASILRSSGANVLTF
TRBV5-4 CASSLGRGTDTQYF
TRBV5-1 CASSSSGGAPNEQFF
TRBV7-2 CASGLTGGSSYEQYF
TRBV29-1 CSVGLPSYEQYF
TRBV11-1 CASSLESGTGYGYTF
TRBV18 CASSPPSVSGDYGYTF
TRBV5-1 CASSFQGQTEAFF
TRBV29-1 CSVEDRELATLYNEQFF
TRBV15 CATSLQGAKEKLFF
TRBV28 CASRVRELSNQPQHF
TRBV5-6 CTSSLAGGWRGNEQFF
TRBV5-6 CASSLVAGGYGYTF
TRBV7-9 CASSFGRANEKLFF
TRBV7-9 CASSLGDNHYGYTF
TRBV5-1 CASSFLGGSGDTQYF
TRBV7-6 CASTQSQAEVYNEQFF